This paragraph reports one T cell receptor beta chain. This clone was detected ten times or more. Its antigen is not yet known. No much larger clonotype is one base removed from it; base qualities were not supplied. Whole blood was collected in K2EDTA tubes by collaborating institutions according to the institutions' own protocols. Collaborator samples were shipped for TCRbeta analysis as frozen whole blood, isolated PBMCs, or DNA extracted from either sample type. CDR1 SGHDT and CDR2 YYEEEE are derived from the germline V gene. Trimming leaves V shorter by 0 bases and J shorter by 7 bases, with the junction holding 9 bases beyond the gene matches. The CDR3 starts with the cysteine, ends with the phenylalanine, and has 15 residues. Of all the DNA, just the CDR3 is kept, 45 bases in frame from base 1. TCRbeta CDR3 regions were amplified from genomic DNA using the immunoSEQ Assay, a bias-controlled multiplex PCR. Concerning the study's data processing: Within the assay, amplification of reference gene primers was used to estimate how many nucleated cells each sample contained. To quantify the absolute abundance of each unique TCRbeta CDR3 rearrangement, sequence reads were collapsed and filtered. For each sample, productive Simpson clonality was calculated as the square root of Simpson's diversity index across productive rearrangements. TCRdb holds this immuneACCESS table with in-frame rearrangements only. Some clones are missing; in checked studies, unresolved V genes explain under half, and the rest has no known cause. Clone size and V and J calls were adopted from that table, with D and trimming inferred from the DNA. Within this sample are about 260,000 clones, with around 90% of them counted one time only. The ten largest clonotypes hold around 0.7% of the sample.

These data are taken from a study of blood T cell repertoires in COVID-19 (dated by TCRdb to 2020 to 2021). About the study as a whole: The collaborator samples originated in the United States, Italy and Spain and spanned the acute and convalescent phases of COVID-19. The material from the prospective study consisted of cDNA or gDNA derived from T cells, B-cell-depleted T cells, or PBMCs. The dataset comprised deeply sampled blood TCRbeta repertoires from subjects exposed to, actively infected with, or recovered from COVID-19. The repertoires were released in a freely available public database intended as a resource for research on the immune response to SARS-CoV-2. Samples came from the ongoing ImmuneRACE study (first 160 participants) plus 1,254 subjects from 6 global collaborators. Sample metadata almost always included a de-identified subject ID, COVID-19 status, age in years and sex. HLA class I and class II types, where available, came from metadata supplied by the sample provider rather than from assay-based typing.

Summary of the overall study and its limitations: Clinical and demographic metadata were provided uncurated, with the amount varying by source and participant.

Here the chain combines TRBV5-6 and TRBJ1-2; the central 7 bases match TRBD1. The source is a human donor in a cohort sampled during active COVID-19. The sequencing sample was made of peripheral blood. In nucleotides, the sequence is TGTGCCAGCAGCTTGGTGGCCAGGGGGTGGAGTGGCTACACCTTC. Its protein is CASSLVARGWSGYTF.